Below are 12 T cell receptor beta chains sequenced from a single sample in a study of identifying expanded T cells in peripheral blood. TCRdb's copy holds only in-frame clones and misses some; the assay was immunoSEQ multiplex PCR. The profile shows under 95,000 clones, about nine tenths of them singletons. Material: blood. The receptor set was obtained from a person between 18 and 75 years old in good health.

This clone was seen only a few times. The chain combines TRBV4-1 with TRBJ2-3; either TRBD1 or TRBD2 may supply D (5 bases each). Per the germline V gene, CDR1 is MGHRA and CDR2 is YSYEKL. This CDR3 has 18 residues. V was pared by 3 bases and J by 4 bases, with 23 bases between. For the CDR3, the DNA is TGCGCCAGCAGCCACCCAGGGAGACGGGCTCTCAACGCAGATACGCAGTATTTT. As protein: CASSHPGRRALNADTQYF.

This chain joins TRBV9 and TRBJ2-1, with 7 bases fitting TRBD2. J lost 2 bases, V lost 6 bases, and 8 bases had no gene match. Germline V gives CDR1 SGDLS, CDR2 YYNGEE. The CDR3 consists of 15 residues. CDR3 residues: CASTVSSGTYNEQFF. CDR3 bases: TGTGCCAGCACAGTCAGCAGCGGGACCTACAATGAGCAGTTCTTC.

The chain employs TRBV6-1 and TRBJ1-3; D is uncertain. Germline-derived CDR1 and CDR2 are MNHNS and SASEGT. The length of the CDR3 is 13 residues. V lost 6 bases to trimming and J lost 0 bases, with 6 bases between them. CDR3 DNA: TGTGCCAGCAGGATTTTCTCTGGAAACACCATATATTTT. Its protein is CASRIFSGNTIYF.

Comment on this clone: Distinct nucleotide sequences in the sample also encode this CDR3. The V call is TRBV28, the J call TRBJ1-1; D not certain. The V gene lost 9 bases and the J gene lost 2 bases, with 16 bases spanning the gap. CDR1 is MDHEN, CDR2 SYDVKM, per germline. The CDR3 has 14 residues. The CDR3 nucleotides read TGTGCCAGTAGTCCCTTACGGAGAAACACTGAAGCTTTCTTT. Its protein is CASSPLRRNTEAFF.

The rearrangement joins TRBV9 to TRBJ2-3; no firm D call. V gave up 0 bases and J gave up 0 bases, with 14 bases separating them. The CDR3 is made up of 17 amino acids. Per the germline V gene, CDR1 is SGDLS and CDR2 is YYNGEE. CDR3: CASSVEGRRPSTDTQYF. The CDR3 DNA sequence: TGTGCCAGCAGCGTAGAAGGTCGGCGGCCTAGCACAGATACGCAGTATTTT.

This clone has only one observation. The V and J genes are TRBV5-1 and TRBJ2-5; 11 bases map to TRBD2. CDR3 length: 16 amino acids. Germline assignment: CDR1 SGHRS and CDR2 YFSETQ. V dropped 0 bases and J dropped 2; count of bases not matched to a gene: 3. CDR3 region: CASSLGSGGAQETQYF. CDR3 DNA sequence: TGCGCCAGCAGCTTGGGTAGCGGGGGGGCTCAAGAGACCCAGTACTTC.

This chain links TRBV27 with TRBJ1-2, with D uncertain. This CDR3 is built from 15 residues. Germline assignment: CDR1 MNHEY and CDR2 SMNVEV (reference sequence). Trimming removed 7 bases at V and 8 bases at J, with 23 bases between. The CDR3 spells CASKPSSWALRGYTF. The CDR3 DNA is TGTGCCAGCAAGCCTTCATCGTGGGCCCTCCGGGGCTACACCTTC.

The chain carries TRBV27 and TRBJ2-7, with D possibly matching TRBD2 (5 bases). CDR1 MNHEY and CDR2 SMNVEV come from the germline V gene (reference sequence). V was trimmed by 2 bases and J by 0 bases, leaving 8 bases between them. CDR3 length: 14 amino acids. CDR3 in amino acids: CASSLSGFSYEQYF. The CDR3 DNA sequence: TGTGCCAGCAGTTTAAGCGGCTTCTCCTACGAGCAGTACTTC.

The rearrangement joins TRBV5-6 to TRBJ2-3; the D gene is possibly TRBD2 (5 bases). Germline CDR1 is SGHDT and CDR2 is YYEEEE. The V end was cut by 0 bases, the J end by 3 bases, with 11 bases between. This CDR3 has 15 residues. Here the CDR3 DNA reads TGTGCCAGCAGCTTGGACATAGCGCCTACAGATACGCAGTATTTT. Encoded protein: CASSLDIAPTDTQYF.

J is TRBJ2-1 and V is TRBV11-3; 8 bases are shared with TRBD2. With 2 bases clipped from V and 7 bases from J, the junction kept 13 bases outside the gene matches. CDR1 and CDR2 (germline): SGHNT, YENEEA. CDR3 length: 17 amino acids. CDR3 region: CASSLSPAGGGMNEQFF. The CDR3 DNA follows: TGTGCCAGCAGCTTAAGCCCTGCGGGGGGAGGGATGAATGAGCAGTTCTTC.

V and J are TRBV6-5 and TRBJ2-7; D call uncertain. CDR3 size: 11 residues. Trimming took 4 bases from V and 10 from J, leaving 11 bases between them. Per the germline V gene, CDR1 is MNHEY and CDR2 is SVGAGI. CDR3 sequence (DNA): TGTGCCAGCAGTTCTCCGGTTATACAGTACTTC. Protein product: CASSSPVIQYF.

This rearrangement joins TRBV7-2 to TRBJ2-2; weak D call: TRBD1 (5 bases). Germline V gives CDR1 SGHTA, CDR2 FQGNSA. The V gene lost 4 bases and the J gene lost 6 bases, with 12 bases spanning the gap. This CDR3 contains 14 residues. CDR3 DNA sequence: TGTGCCAGCAGCTCCAGGGTTGTAGCCGGGGAGCTGTTTTTT. Protein product: CASSSRVVAGELFF.